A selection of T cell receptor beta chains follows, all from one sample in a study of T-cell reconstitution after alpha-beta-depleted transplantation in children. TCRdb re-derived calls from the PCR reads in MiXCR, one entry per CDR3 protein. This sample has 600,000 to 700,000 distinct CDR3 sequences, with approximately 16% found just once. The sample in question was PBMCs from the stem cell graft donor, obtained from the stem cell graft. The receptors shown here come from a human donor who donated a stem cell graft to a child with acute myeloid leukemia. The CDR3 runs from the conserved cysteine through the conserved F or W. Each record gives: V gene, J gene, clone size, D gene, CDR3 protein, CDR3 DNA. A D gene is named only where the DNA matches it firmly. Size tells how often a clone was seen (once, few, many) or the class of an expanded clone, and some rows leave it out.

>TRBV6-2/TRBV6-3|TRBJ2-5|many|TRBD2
CASKVAGIQETQYF
TGTGCCAGCAAGGTAGCGGGGATCCAAGAGACCCAGTACTTC
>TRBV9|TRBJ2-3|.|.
CASSVAGWRDTDTQYF
TGTGCCAGCAGCGTAGCTGGTTGGAGGGACACAGATACGCAGTATTTT
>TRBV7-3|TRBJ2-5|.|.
CASTLGGGRYQETQYF
TGTGCCAGCACCCTAGGAGGGGGCCGGTACCAAGAGACCCAGTACTTC
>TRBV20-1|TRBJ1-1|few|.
CSARARSTLGAFF
TGCAGTGCTAGGGCCCGATCTACTTTAGGAGCTTTCTTT
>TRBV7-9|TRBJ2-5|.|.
CASTPGEETQYF
TGTGCCAGCACCCCGGGGGAAGAGACCCAGTACTTC
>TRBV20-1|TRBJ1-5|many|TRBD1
CSARTQGAGQPQHF
TGCAGTGCTAGAACTCAGGGGGCAGGTCAGCCCCAGCATTTT
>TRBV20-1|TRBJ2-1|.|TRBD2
CSAVGIAGDFFSYNEQFF
TGCAGTGCTGTCGGGATAGCGGGGGATTTCTTCTCCTACAATGAGCAGTTCTTC
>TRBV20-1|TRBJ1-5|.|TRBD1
CCARGLPYGKDRQYYSNQPQHF
TGCTGTGCTAGGGGGCTGCCTTATGGCAAAGATCGACAGTACTATAGCAATCAGCCCCAGCATTTT
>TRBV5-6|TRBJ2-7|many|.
CASSFDSGYYEQYF
TGTGCCAGCAGCTTTGACTCGGGATACTACGAGCAGTACTTC
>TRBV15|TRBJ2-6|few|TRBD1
CATNPGQGNSGANVLTF
TGTGCCACCAACCCGGGACAGGGGAACTCTGGGGCCAACGTCCTGACTTTC
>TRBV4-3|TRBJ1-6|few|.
CASSQERVWGNSPLHF
TGCGCCAGCAGCCAAGAAAGGGTATGGGGTAATTCACCCCTCCACTTT
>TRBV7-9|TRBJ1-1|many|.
CASSTGQLTEAFF
TGTGCCAGCAGCACGGGACAACTCACTGAAGCTTTCTTT
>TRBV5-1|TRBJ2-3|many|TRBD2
CASSSTSGGADTQYF
TGTGCCAGCAGTTCCACTAGCGGGGGGGCAGATACGCAGTATTTT
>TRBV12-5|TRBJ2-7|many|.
CASGQFTEGEQYF
TGTGCTAGTGGCCAATTCACAGAGGGCGAGCAGTACTTC
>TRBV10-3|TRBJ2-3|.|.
CAISESPGFRDAHTDTQYF
TGTGCCATCAGTGAGAGTCCAGGATTTAGGGACGCACACACAGATACGCAGTATTTT
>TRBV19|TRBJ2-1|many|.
CASRDSPSLNEQFF
TGTGCCAGTAGGGACTCTCCCTCCCTCAATGAGCAGTTCTTC
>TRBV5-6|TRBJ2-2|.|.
CASSLIGGLELFF
TGTGCCAGCAGCTTGATTGGGGGCCTCGAGCTGTTTTTT
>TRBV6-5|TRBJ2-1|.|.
CASSYSKGGEQFF
TGTGCCAGCAGTTACTCGAAGGGCGGTGAGCAGTTCTTC
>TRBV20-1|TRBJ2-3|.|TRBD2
CSARQLAGVGDTQYF
TGCAGTGCTAGACAACTAGCGGGGGTCGGAGATACGCAGTATTTT
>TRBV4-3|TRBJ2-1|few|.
CASSLLKGNEQFF
TGCGCCAGCAGCCTACTAAAGGGCAATGAGCAGTTCTTC
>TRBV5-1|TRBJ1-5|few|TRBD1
CASSRGTDSNQPQHF
TGCGCCAGCAGCCGGGGGACAGATAGCAATCAGCCCCAGCATTTT
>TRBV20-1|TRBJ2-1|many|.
CSPLPLVPNEQFF
TGCAGCCCTCTCCCGTTGGTTCCCAATGAGCAGTTCTTC
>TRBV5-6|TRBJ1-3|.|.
CASSIGSQGNTIYF
TGTGCCAGCAGCATCGGGTCCCAAGGAAACACCATATATTTT
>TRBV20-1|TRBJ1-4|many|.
CSATPGSGNNEKLFF
TGCAGTGCTACGCCAGGTTCGGGCAATAATGAAAAACTGTTTTTT
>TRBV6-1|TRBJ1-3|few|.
CASMRRGSLYSGNTIYF
TGTGCCAGCATGAGGCGGGGCTCCCTTTACTCTGGAAACACCATATATTTT
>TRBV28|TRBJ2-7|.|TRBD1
CASSPVGAGGSYEQYF
TGTGCCAGCAGTCCCGTTGGGGCAGGGGGCTCATACGAGCAGTACTTC
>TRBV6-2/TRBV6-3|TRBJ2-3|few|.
CASSYPVRGSASTDTQYF
TGTGCCAGCAGTTACCCTGTGAGGGGGAGCGCTAGCACAGATACGCAGTATTTT
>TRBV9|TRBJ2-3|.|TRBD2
CASSVELARDTDTQYF
TGTGCCAGCAGCGTAGAACTAGCGAGGGACACAGATACGCAGTATTTT
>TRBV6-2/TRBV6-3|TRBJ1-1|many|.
CASSYLNRNTEAFF
TGTGCCAGCAGTTACCTCAACCGGAACACTGAAGCTTTCTTT
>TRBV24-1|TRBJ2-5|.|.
CATSDLGAAQVETQYF
TGTGCCACCAGTGATTTGGGTGCCGCCCAGGTGGAGACCCAGTACTTC
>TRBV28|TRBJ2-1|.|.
CASSLIRGGQFF
TGTGCCAGCAGTTTAATAAGGGGCGGGCAGTTCTTC
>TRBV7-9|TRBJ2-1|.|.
CASSYYIGGSFNEQFF
TGTGCCAGCAGCTATTATATAGGGGGATCTTTCAATGAGCAGTTCTTC
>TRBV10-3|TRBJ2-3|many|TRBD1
CAVTSGQGTDTQYF
TGTGCCGTCACATCGGGACAGGGCACAGATACGCAGTATTTT
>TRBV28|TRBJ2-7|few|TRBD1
CASSPPGTGFYHYEQYF
TGTGCCAGCAGTCCTCCCGGGACAGGGTTCTACCACTACGAGCAGTACTTC
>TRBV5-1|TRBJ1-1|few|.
CASSRGIRMSTEAFF
TGCGCCAGCAGCCGAGGGATTCGGATGAGCACTGAAGCTTTCTTT
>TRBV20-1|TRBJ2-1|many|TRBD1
CSAPRTGRGEQFF
TGCAGTGCACCTCGGACAGGGCGAGGGGAGCAGTTCTTC
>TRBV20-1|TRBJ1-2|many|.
CSARDFGQPYGYTF
TGCAGTGCTAGAGATTTCGGACAGCCCTATGGCTACACCTTC
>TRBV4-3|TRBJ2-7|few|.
CASSQEQGAYEQYF
TGCGCCAGCAGCCAAGAACAAGGAGCCTACGAGCAGTACTTC
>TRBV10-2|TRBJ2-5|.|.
CASSGGMGRSNGGETQYF
TGCGCCAGCAGTGGGGGAATGGGCAGGTCCAACGGCGGGGAGACCCAGTACTTC